This is a list of T cell receptor beta chains from one sample in a study of T cell repertoires in cytomegalovirus infection. TCRdb passed the reads through MiXCR, listing each CDR3 protein once. This table has approximately 500,000 distinct CDR3 sequences, 15% to 20% appearing once. The sequenced sample was CD8+ T cells from PBMCs. The receptors originated from a human donor in good health (CMV status not recorded). Some clones in this sample may be carry-over from other donors' samples. Both conserved end residues are part of each CDR3. D genes are given only for firm matches. Clone size is stated in some rows and not others, as once, few, many or a class when expanded.

D gene,V gene,J gene,clone size,CDR3 protein
TRBD1,TRBV12-3/TRBV12-4,TRBJ2-7,NA,CASSLPGQVHEQYF
NA,TRBV24-1,TRBJ2-3,many,CATSAYIGRKDTQYF
NA,TRBV2,TRBJ1-1,NA,CASSDVLNTEAFF
NA,TRBV7-2,TRBJ1-2,many,CASSLVHLTYGYTF
NA,TRBV5-3,TRBJ1-1,NA,CASSLIQEGGTEAFF
NA,TRBV13,TRBJ1-1,NA,CASSPPPRQLGAEAFF
NA,TRBV2,TRBJ2-1,few,CARAGPSNEQFF
NA,TRBV25-1,TRBJ1-2,few,CASSGGLLGGYTF
NA,TRBV27,TRBJ2-4,many,CASSSAGVAKNIQYF
NA,TRBV28,TRBJ2-3,NA,CASSLSSTDMQYF
NA,TRBV4-1,TRBJ1-1,NA,CASSQDPGSSTEAFF
NA,TRBV6-6,TRBJ2-2,many,CASSLNPDTGELFF
TRBD1,TRBV5-4,TRBJ2-1,few,CASSLGQGARSEQFF
NA,TRBV19,TRBJ2-7,NA,CASSGDFSGEQYF
NA,TRBV6-1,TRBJ2-7,many,CASSATGGMDDEQYF
TRBD1,TRBV2,TRBJ1-2,NA,CASSEPGQGFNYGYTF
NA,TRBV18,TRBJ1-5,few,CASSPSKGGRVNQPQHF
TRBD1,TRBV6-6,TRBJ1-1,many,CASSYGGQGGTEAFF
NA,TRBV4-1,TRBJ2-1,many,CASSPQDGWNEQFF
NA,TRBV24-1,TRBJ1-5,NA,CATSDLGQPQHF
NA,TRBV24-1,TRBJ2-1,NA,CATSDREREHNEQFF
NA,TRBV6-5,TRBJ2-5,many,CASSYAKGSQETQYF
NA,TRBV2,TRBJ1-2,NA,CASSEFGGPHENGYTF
TRBD2,TRBV20-1,TRBJ2-2,NA,CSARDKGLASRISGELFF
TRBD2,TRBV28,TRBJ2-2,many,CASSSFSGTNTGELFF
NA,TRBV7-9,TRBJ1-1,NA,CASSLIDGAEAFF
NA,TRBV11-2,TRBJ2-7,many,CASSVQGPEQYF
TRBD1,TRBV3-1,TRBJ1-4,NA,CASSQDWTGFEKLFF
NA,TRBV20-1,TRBJ1-1,once,CSARVFFGQRNEAFF
NA,TRBV20-1,TRBJ1-5,NA,CSASLRTGSPKLHSNQPQHF
TRBD2,TRBV27,TRBJ2-2,few,CASSSEQRGFNTGELFF
NA,TRBV7-9,TRBJ1-1,many,CASSDQGPYTEAFF
NA,TRBV9,TRBJ1-6,few,CASSVSGNYNSPLHF
TRBD1,TRBV15,TRBJ2-3,few,CATSVQGVGGTDTQYF
NA,TRBV27,TRBJ2-3,once,CASSLTSGTEQYF
TRBD2,TRBV14,TRBJ2-5,NA,CASSRGAGGSTQYF
NA,TRBV7-7,TRBJ2-1,many,CASSLADGTSYNEQFF
TRBD2,TRBV6-5,TRBJ2-5,many,CASSYYSGGAGETQYF
NA,TRBV6-1,TRBJ2-2,many,CASRGGQKNTGELFF
TRBD1,TRBV2,TRBJ1-6,NA,CASSHGQGYNNSPLHF
NA,TRBV6-1,TRBJ2-7,many,CASSYGDEQYF
NA,TRBV28,TRBJ2-7,few,CASSFYRTYEQYF
NA,TRBV12-3/TRBV12-4,TRBJ1-1,many,CASSYSGAGTEAFF
NA,TRBV28,TRBJ1-1,NA,CASSLAPGRFRAFF
NA,TRBV6-5,TRBJ1-5,NA,CASSPRGARSNQPQHF
TRBD2,TRBV2,TRBJ2-5,many,CARTGTSGTEQETQYF
NA,TRBV30,TRBJ2-1,NA,CAWSRAGMDEQFF
TRBD2,TRBV7-6,TRBJ2-7,many,CASSLETSGAYEQYF
TRBD1,TRBV5-4,TRBJ2-2,NA,CATLTPGQGAGGTGELFF
TRBD2,TRBV12-3/TRBV12-4,TRBJ2-5,few,CASSDYSSGAQETQYF
NA,TRBV27,TRBJ2-7,few,CASSSNRESYEQYF
TRBD1,TRBV7-3,TRBJ2-1,few,CASSLGGIPRGRGEQFF